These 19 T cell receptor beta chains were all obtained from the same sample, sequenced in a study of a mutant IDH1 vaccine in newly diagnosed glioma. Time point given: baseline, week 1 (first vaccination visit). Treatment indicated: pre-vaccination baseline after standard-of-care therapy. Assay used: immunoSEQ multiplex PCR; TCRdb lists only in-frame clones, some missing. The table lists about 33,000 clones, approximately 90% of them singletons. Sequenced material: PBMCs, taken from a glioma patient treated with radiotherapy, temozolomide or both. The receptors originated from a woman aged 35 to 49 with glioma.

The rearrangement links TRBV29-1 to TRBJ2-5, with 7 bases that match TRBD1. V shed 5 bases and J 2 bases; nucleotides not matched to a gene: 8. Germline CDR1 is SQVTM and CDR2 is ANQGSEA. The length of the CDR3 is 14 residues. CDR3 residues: CSVSGTAPQETQYF. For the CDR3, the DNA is TGCAGCGTTAGTGGGACAGCACCACAAGAGACCCAGTACTTC.

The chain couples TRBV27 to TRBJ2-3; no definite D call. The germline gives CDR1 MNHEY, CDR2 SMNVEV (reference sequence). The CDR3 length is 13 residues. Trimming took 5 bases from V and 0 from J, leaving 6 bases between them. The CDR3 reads CASSGYSTDTQYF. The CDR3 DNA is TGTGCCAGCAGTGGGTATAGCACAGATACGCAGTATTTT.

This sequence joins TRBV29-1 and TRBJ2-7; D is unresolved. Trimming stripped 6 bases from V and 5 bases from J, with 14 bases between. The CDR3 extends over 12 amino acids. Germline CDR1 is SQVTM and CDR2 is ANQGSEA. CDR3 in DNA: TGCAGCGTCTCCCCCTTTGGTAACGAGCAGTACTTC. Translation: CSVSPFGNEQYF.

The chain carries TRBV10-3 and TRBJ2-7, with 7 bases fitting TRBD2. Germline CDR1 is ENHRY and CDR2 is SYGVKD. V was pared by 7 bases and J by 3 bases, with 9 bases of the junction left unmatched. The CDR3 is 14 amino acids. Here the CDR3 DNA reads TGTGCCATCAATGGACTAGGGATAGACTACGAGCAGTACTTC. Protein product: CAINGLGIDYEQYF.

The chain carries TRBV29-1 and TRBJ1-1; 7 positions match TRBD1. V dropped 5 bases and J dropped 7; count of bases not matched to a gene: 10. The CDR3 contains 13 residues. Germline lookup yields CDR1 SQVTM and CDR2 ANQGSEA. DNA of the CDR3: TGCAGCGTTCGGAGACAGGGAGAAATTGAAGCTTTCTTT. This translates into CSVRRQGEIEAFF.

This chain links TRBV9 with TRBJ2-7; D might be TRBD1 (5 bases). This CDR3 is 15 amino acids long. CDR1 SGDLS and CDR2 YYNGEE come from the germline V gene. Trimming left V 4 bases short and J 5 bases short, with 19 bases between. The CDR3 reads CASSPRRAEGDEQYF. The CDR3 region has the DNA TGTGCCAGCAGCCCCCGTCGGGCCGAAGGGGACGAGCAGTACTTC.

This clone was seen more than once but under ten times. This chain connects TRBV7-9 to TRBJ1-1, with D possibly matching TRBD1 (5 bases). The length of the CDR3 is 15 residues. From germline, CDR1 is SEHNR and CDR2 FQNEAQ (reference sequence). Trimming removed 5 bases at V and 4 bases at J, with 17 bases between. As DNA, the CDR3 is TGTGCCAGCAGCATCGAACTAATCGGGGGCACTGAAGCTTTCTTT. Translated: CASSIELIGGTEAFF.

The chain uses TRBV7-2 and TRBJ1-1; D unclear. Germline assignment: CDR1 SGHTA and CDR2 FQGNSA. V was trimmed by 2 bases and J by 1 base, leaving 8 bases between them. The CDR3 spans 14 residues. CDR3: CASSLLGQNTEAFF. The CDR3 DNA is TGTGCCAGCAGCTTATTAGGTCAGAACACTGAAGCTTTCTTT. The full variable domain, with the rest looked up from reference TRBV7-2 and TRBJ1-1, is GAGVSQSPSNKVTEKGKDVELRCDPISGHTALYWYRQSLGQGLEFLIYFQGNSAPDKSGLPSDRFSAERTGGSVSTLTIQRTQQEDSAVYLCASSLLGQNTEAFFGQGTRLTVV.

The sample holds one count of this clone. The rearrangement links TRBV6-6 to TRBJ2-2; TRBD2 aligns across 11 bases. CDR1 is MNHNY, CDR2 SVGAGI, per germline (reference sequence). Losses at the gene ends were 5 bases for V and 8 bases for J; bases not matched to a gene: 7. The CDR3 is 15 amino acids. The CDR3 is CASSRGGLAAGELFF. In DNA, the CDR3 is TGTGCCAGCAGTCGAGGGGGACTAGCGGCAGGGGAGCTGTTTTTT.

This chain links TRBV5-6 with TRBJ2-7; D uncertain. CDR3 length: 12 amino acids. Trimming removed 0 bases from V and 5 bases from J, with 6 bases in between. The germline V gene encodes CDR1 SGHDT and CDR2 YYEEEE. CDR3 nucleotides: TGTGCCAGCAGCTTGGGGCTAAACGAGCAGTACTTC. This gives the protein CASSLGLNEQYF.

CDR3 coding DNA: TGTGCCAGCAGCGAACAGGGGGCTAACTATGGCTACACCTTC. It specifies CASSEQGANYGYTF. The chain uses TRBV6-1 and TRBJ1-2, with TRBD1 matching over 8 bases. CDR3 length: 14 amino acids. In germline, CDR1 is MNHNS, CDR2 SASEGT. J lost 0 bases, V lost 6 bases, and 3 bases had no gene match.

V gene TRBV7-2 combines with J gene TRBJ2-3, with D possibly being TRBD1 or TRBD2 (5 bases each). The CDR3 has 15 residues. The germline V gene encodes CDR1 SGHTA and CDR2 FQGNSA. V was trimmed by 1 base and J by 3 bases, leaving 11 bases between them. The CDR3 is CASSLVGAPTDTQYF. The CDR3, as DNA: TGTGCCAGCAGCTTAGTCGGGGCGCCTACAGATACGCAGTATTTT. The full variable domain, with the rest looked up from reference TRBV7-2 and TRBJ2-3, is GAGVSQSPSNKVTEKGKDVELRCDPISGHTALYWYRQSLGQGLEFLIYFQGNSAPDKSGLPSDRFSAERTGGSVSTLTIQRTQQEDSAVYLCASSLVGAPTDTQYFGPGTRLTVL.

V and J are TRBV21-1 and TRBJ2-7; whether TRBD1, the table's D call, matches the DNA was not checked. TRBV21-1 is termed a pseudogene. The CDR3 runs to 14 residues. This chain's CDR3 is CASNHRGSSYEQYF. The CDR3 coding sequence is TGTGCCAGCAACCACAGGGGCAGCTCCTACGAGCAGTACTTC.

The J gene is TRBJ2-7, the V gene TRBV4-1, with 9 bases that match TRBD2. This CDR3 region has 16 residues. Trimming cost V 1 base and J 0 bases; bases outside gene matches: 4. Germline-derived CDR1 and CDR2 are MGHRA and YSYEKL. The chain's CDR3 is CASSQGWGLASYEQYF. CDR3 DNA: TGCGCCAGCAGCCAAGGGTGGGGACTAGCCTCCTACGAGCAGTACTTC.

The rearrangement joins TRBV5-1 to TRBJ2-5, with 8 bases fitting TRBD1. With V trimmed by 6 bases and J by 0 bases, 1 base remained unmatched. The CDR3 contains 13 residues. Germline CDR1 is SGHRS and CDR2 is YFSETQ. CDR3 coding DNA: TGCGCCAGCAACAGGGGGGACCAAGAGACCCAGTACTTC. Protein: CASNRGDQETQYF.

The CDR3 DNA follows: TGTGCCAGCAGCTCGAGCCGACTAGCGGGGTGGGCCAAAAACATTCAGTACTTC. Translating it yields CASSSSRLAGWAKNIQYF. The chain is built from TRBV7-8 and TRBJ2-4, with 11 bases identical to TRBD2. The CDR3 extends over 18 amino acids. After removal of 4 bases from V and 1 base from J, the junction contained 9 bases not matched to a gene. The germline V gene has CDR1 SGHVS and CDR2 FQNEAQ.

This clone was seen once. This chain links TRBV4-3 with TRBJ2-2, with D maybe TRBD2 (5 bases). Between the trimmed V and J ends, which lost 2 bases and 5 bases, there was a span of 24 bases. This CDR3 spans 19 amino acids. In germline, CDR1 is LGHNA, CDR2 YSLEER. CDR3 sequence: CASSQRVVRAVRVTGELFF. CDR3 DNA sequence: TGCGCCAGCAGCCAAAGGGTGGTGAGGGCGGTGCGGGTTACCGGGGAGCTGTTTTTT.

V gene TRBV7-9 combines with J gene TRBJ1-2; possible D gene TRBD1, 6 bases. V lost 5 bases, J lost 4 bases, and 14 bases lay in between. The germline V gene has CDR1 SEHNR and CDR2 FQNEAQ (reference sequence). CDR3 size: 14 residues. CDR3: CASSVQGSGYGYTF. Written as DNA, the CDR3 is TGTGCCAGCAGCGTACAGGGTTCCGGCTATGGCTACACCTTC.

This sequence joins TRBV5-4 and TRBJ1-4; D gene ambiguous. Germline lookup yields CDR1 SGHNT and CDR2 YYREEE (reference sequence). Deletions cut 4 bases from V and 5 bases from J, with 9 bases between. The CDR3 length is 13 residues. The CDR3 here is CASSLVPNEKLFF. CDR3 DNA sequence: TGTGCCAGCAGCCTGGTCCCCAATGAAAAACTGTTTTTT.